The following is a T cell receptor beta chain sequence with its context. The sample belongs to a study of blood T cells in healthy people across ages. A second about 7 to 12 cycle PCR used barcoded and J-beta primers. One entry per CDR3 protein results from TCRdb running MiXCR on the 5' RACE reads. The sample includes 1 million or so distinct CDR3 sequences, more than 35% of them seen just once. V lost 1 base, J lost 1 base, and 6 bases lay in between. CDR3 length: 14 amino acids. Germline V gene data show CDR1 as SNHLY and CDR2 as FYNNEI. Sequencing was done on a sample of blood. This chain joins TRBV2 and TRBJ2-3; D not certain. This clonotype was obtained from a woman in her sixties in good health. The CDR3 spells CASSEGPGTDTQYF. For the CDR3, the DNA is TGTGCCAGCAGTGAAGGCCCCGGCACAGATACGCAGTATTTT.